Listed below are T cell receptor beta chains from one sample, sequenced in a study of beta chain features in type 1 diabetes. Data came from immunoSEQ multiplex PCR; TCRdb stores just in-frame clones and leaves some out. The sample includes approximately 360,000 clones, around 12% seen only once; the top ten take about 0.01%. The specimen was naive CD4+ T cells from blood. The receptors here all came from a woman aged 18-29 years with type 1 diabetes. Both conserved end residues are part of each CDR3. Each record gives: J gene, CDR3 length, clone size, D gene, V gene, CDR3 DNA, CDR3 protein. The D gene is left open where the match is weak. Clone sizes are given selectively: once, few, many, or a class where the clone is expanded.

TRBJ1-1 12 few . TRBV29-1 TGCAGCGTTGAAAGAGGGGGAACTGAAGCTTTCTTT CSVERGGTEAFF
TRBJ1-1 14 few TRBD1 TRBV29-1 TGCAGCGTTGGGACAGGGATGGGATCTACTGAAGCTTTCTTT CSVGTGMGSTEAFF
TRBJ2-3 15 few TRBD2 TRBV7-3 TGTGCCAGCAGTCCTGGACTAGCGGGAGGGTATACGCAGTATTTT CASSPGLAGGYTQYF
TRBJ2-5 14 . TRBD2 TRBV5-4 TGTGCCAGCAGCTTTCCGGGAGGAGGGGAGACCCAGTACTTC CASSFPGGGETQYF
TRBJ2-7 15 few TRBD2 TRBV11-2 TGTGCCAGCAGCTTAGTGGGGGGGGTGGTCTACGAGCAGTACTTC CASSLVGGVVYEQYF
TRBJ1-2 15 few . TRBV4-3 TGCGCCAGCAGCCAAGCGCTAGATCCTAACTATGGCTACACCTTC CASSQALDPNYGYTF
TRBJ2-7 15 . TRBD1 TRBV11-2 TGTGCCAGCAGAGACCCCGGGACAGGGTCATCCGAGCAGTACTTC CASRDPGTGSSEQYF
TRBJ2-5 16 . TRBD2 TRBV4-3 TGCGCCAGCAGCCAGAGAGCGGGGGGCTCGTCAGAGACCCAGTACTTC CASSQRAGGSSETQYF
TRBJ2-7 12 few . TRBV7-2 TGTGCCAGCAGCTCAGGGGTGGGCGAGCAGTACTTC CASSSGVGEQYF
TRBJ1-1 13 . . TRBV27 TGTGCCAGCAGTTCCTCTATGAACACTGAAGCTTTCTTT CASSSSMNTEAFF
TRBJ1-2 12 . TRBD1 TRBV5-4 TGTGCCAGCAGCGCCACAGGGGACGGCTACACCTTC CASSATGDGYTF
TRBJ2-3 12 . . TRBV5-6 TGTGCCAGCAGCCCGCAGGGAGATACGCAGTATTTT CASSPQGDTQYF
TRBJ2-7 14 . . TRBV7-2 TGTGCCAGCAGCTTAGGACAGCACTCCTACGAGCAGTACTTC CASSLGQHSYEQYF
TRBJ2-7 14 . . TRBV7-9 TGTGCCAGCAGCTTCGACGGCGGAGACTACGAGCAGTACTTC CASSFDGGDYEQYF
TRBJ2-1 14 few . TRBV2 TGTGCCAGCACCCCCGCCCTCGGAGTAAATGAGCAGTTCTTC CASTPALGVNEQFF
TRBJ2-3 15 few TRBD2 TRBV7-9 TGTGCCAGCAGCCAGGGACTAGCGGGATTTGATACGCAGTATTTT CASSQGLAGFDTQYF
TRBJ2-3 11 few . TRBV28 TGTGCCAGCAGTTATCCGGGACAGCAGTATTTT CASSYPGQQYF
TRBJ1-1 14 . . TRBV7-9 TGTGCCAGCAGCTTAGAACGGTCGAACACTGAAGCTTTCTTT CASSLERSNTEAFF
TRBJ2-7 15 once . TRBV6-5 TGTGCCAGCAGGAGGGGACATGAGAGCTCCTACGAGCAGTACTTC CASRRGHESSYEQYF
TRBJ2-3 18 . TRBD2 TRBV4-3 TGCGCCAGCAGCCGTGGGACTAGCGGGAGCACTTGGACAGATACGCAGTATTTT CASSRGTSGSTWTDTQYF
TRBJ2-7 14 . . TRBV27 TGTGCCAGCGGACCTCGGGGGGCTCGGGACGAGCAGTACTTC CASGPRGARDEQYF
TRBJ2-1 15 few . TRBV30 TGTGCCTGGAGCTACGGAGAGGGAGGATACAATGAGCAGTTCTTC CAWSYGEGGYNEQFF
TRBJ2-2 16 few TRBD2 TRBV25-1 TGTGCCAGCAGTGAACCCCTAGCGGGAGCCACCGGGGAGCTGTTTTTT CASSEPLAGATGELFF
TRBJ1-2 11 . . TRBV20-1 TGCAGTGCGGCCGAAGTCGGGGGCTACACCTTC CSAAEVGGYTF
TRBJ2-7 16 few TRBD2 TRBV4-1 TGCGCCAGCAGCCTCTTCGGTAGCGGGGGATCCTACGAGCAGTACTTC CASSLFGSGGSYEQYF